These 18 T cell receptor beta chains came from one sample sequenced in a study of shared clonotypes between healthy human individuals. Using immunoSEQ multiplex PCR, the repertoire was profiled, and TCRdb retains in-frame clones only, with some absent. This sample has approximately 1.9 million clones, with 85% to 95% found just once. As defined, naive CD8 cells were CD45RO-negative and positively selected for CCR7, with terminally differentiated effector memory CD45RA+ cells excluded. Sequenced input: naive CD8+ T cells from PBMCs. These TCRs come from a man aged 18 to 30 in good health. Some clones in this sample may be carry-over from other donors' samples.

V usage is TRBV19 and J usage is TRBJ2-7, with 7 bases aligning to TRBD2. This CDR3 spans 15 amino acids. The V gene end was trimmed by 3 bases and the J gene end by 5 bases; junction bases not matched to a gene: 10. Germline V gene sequence: CDR1 LNHDA, CDR2 SQIVND (reference sequence). In nucleotides, the CDR3 is TGTGCCAGTAGTATGCAACGGGGGGTTGTCGACGAGCAGTACTTC. Translating it yields CASSMQRGVVDEQYF.

This chain links TRBV19 with TRBJ1-4; 7 bases map to TRBD1. Trimming at V came to 5 bases and at J to 8 bases, leaving 14 bases not matched to a gene. CDR3 length equals 16 residues. Germline CDR1 and CDR2: LNHDA and SQIVND (reference sequence). The CDR3 region is CASSLRDSLYGEKLFF. Written as DNA, the CDR3 is TGTGCCAGTAGTCTCCGGGACAGCCTTTACGGGGAAAAACTGTTTTTT.

This clone was detected once. The chain uses TRBV28 and TRBJ1-3; 9 bases are shared with TRBD1. Germline CDR1 MDHEN, CDR2 SYDVKM. Trimming at V came to 1 base and at J to 6 bases, leaving 7 bases not matched to a gene. The CDR3 totals 16 residues. The CDR3 nucleotides are TGTGCCAGCAGTTTATACCGGGGGGACAGGGCAAACACCATATATTTT. Translated: CASSLYRGDRANTIYF. The full variable domain, completed using reference TRBV28 and TRBJ1-3, is DVKVTQSSRYLVKRTGEKVFLECVQDMDHENMFWYRQDPGLGLRLIYFSYDVKMKEKGDIPEGYSVSREKKERFSLILESASTNQTSMYLCASSLYRGDRANTIYFGEGSWLTVV.

This sequence joins TRBV18 and TRBJ1-5, with TRBD1 as a possible D gene (6 bases). Per the germline V gene, CDR1 is KGHSH and CDR2 is LQKENI. V was clipped by 0 bases and J by 6 bases, with 9 bases between them. This CDR3 comprises 14 residues. The CDR3 DNA reads as TGTGCCAGCTCACCACCCGGGGGCGGTCAGCCCCAGCATTTT. This sequence encodes CASSPPGGGQPQHF.

The gene calls are TRBV28 and TRBJ2-1, with D perhaps matching TRBD1 or TRBD2 (5 bases each). From germline, CDR1 is MDHEN and CDR2 SYDVKM. The CDR3 covers 14 residues. The V end was cut by 1 base, the J end by 5 bases, with 9 bases between. The CDR3 region has the DNA TGTGCCAGCAGTTTATCGGGGCTACACAATGAGCAGTTCTTC. This gives the protein CASSLSGLHNEQFF.

V usage is TRBV7-9 and J usage is TRBJ2-3, with 7 positions matching TRBD2. CDR1 is SEHNR, CDR2 FQNEAQ, per germline (reference sequence). V shed 3 bases, J shed 5 bases, and the junction held 8 bases outside the gene matches. The CDR3 totals 15 residues. CDR3 coding DNA: TGTGCCAGCAGCTTCGGATGGGAGGGCCGAGATACGCAGTATTTT. Amino acids: CASSFGWEGRDTQYF.

The chain is built from TRBV19 and TRBJ1-3; no clear D gene. In germline, CDR1 is LNHDA, CDR2 SQIVND (reference sequence). The V gene lost 9 bases and the J gene lost 0 bases, with 12 bases spanning the gap. The CDR3 totals 14 residues. CDR3 nucleotide sequence: TGTGCCAGCCCGGACCCCAGCTCTGGAAACACCATATATTTT. This sequence encodes CASPDPSSGNTIYF.

V usage is TRBV6-1 and J usage is TRBJ2-1; D is tentatively TRBD1 or TRBD2 (5 bases each). V was shortened by 10 bases and J by 8 bases, with 15 bases between the two germline ends. The length of the CDR3 is 12 residues. Germline CDR1 MNHNS, CDR2 SASEGT. Here the CDR3 DNA reads TGTGCCATCCGGGGCCCCTCCCATGAGCAGTTCTTC. Protein product: CAIRGPSHEQFF.

The chain has TRBV6-5 and TRBJ2-5; TRBD1 might be the D (5 bases). CDR1 and CDR2 (germline): MNHEY, SVGAGI. Trimming cost V 0 bases and J 5 bases, with 13 bases left between them. This CDR3 is built from 15 residues. In DNA form, the CDR3 reads TGTGCCAGCAGTTACTCGGTTGGGGCGGCCGAGACCCAGTACTTC. Its translation is CASSYSVGAAETQYF.

The chain recombines TRBV4-1 with TRBJ2-1, with D perhaps assigned TRBD1 or TRBD2 (5 bases each). Trimming took off 6 bases at V and 0 bases at J, with 12 bases between the two ends. Germline lookup yields CDR1 MGHRA and CDR2 YSYEKL. The CDR3 consists of 15 residues. The CDR3 here is CASRTKGSSYNEQFF. CDR3 coding DNA: TGCGCCAGCAGAACTAAGGGGAGCTCCTACAATGAGCAGTTCTTC.

V and J are TRBV13 and TRBJ2-3; 8 nucleotides line up with TRBD2. In germline, CDR1 is PRHDT, CDR2 FYEKMQ (reference sequence). The CDR3 extends over 19 amino acids. V lost 0 bases to trimming and J lost 1 base; unmatched junction nucleotides: 12. The CDR3: CASSLGLAEGGYGTDTQYF. DNA for the CDR3: TGTGCCAGCAGCTTAGGACTAGCGGAGGGGGGGTATGGCACAGATACGCAGTATTTT.

This chain connects TRBV11-2 to TRBJ2-7; 12 bases agree with TRBD1. V shed 9 bases and J 6 bases; nucleotides not matched to a gene: 9. The CDR3 has 14 amino acids. CDR1 SGHAT and CDR2 FQNNGV come from the germline V gene. The CDR3 reads CASGTGGFWGEQYF. CDR3 bases: TGTGCCAGTGGGACAGGGGGCTTTTGGGGCGAGCAGTACTTC.

Turning to this clone: The sample has other DNA sequences that encode this CDR3 too. The chain carries TRBV28 and TRBJ1-5, with unresolved D. Trimming removed 3 bases from V and 2 bases from J, with 8 bases in between. CDR1 and CDR2 from the germline V gene are MDHEN and SYDVKM. The length of the CDR3 is 14 residues. CDR3 nucleotides: TGTGCCAGCAGTTTCTTAAGGGGCAATCAGCCCCAGCATTTT. Encoded protein: CASSFLRGNQPQHF.

V and J are TRBV19 and TRBJ2-7; TRBD1 might be the D (6 bases). The V gene lost 3 bases and the J gene lost 3 bases, with 18 bases spanning the gap. The germline V gene encodes CDR1 LNHDA and CDR2 SQIVND (reference sequence). This CDR3 contains 16 residues. DNA of the CDR3: TGTGCCAGTAGTATGGCGATGAGCAGGGGACGCTACGAGCAGTACTTC. It codes for CASSMAMSRGRYEQYF.

V is TRBV13 and J is TRBJ2-5; 10 positions match TRBD1. With V trimmed by 5 bases and J by 1 base, 7 bases remained unmatched. This CDR3 has 16 amino acids. Per germline, CDR1 PRHDT and CDR2 FYEKMQ (reference sequence). The CDR3 region has the DNA TGTGCCAGCAGCCGGGGGGGACAGGGGTTCCAAGAGACCCAGTACTTC. Amino acids: CASSRGGQGFQETQYF.

The V gene is TRBV11-2, the J gene TRBJ1-1, with D possibly matching TRBD1 (5 bases). The CDR3 sequence is 16 residues long. V lost 2 bases and J 4 bases, leaving 17 bases between the germline ends. Germline assignment: CDR1 SGHAT and CDR2 FQNNGV. The CDR3 sequence is CASSLYSRGGGTEAFF. The CDR3 DNA sequence: TGTGCCAGCAGCTTATATTCGAGGGGCGGCGGCACTGAAGCTTTCTTT.

This clone occurred a few times. The chain uses TRBV9 and TRBJ1-2; D is ambiguous. CDR1 is SGDLS, CDR2 YYNGEE, per germline. This CDR3 contains 12 residues. V gave up 0 bases and J gave up 6 bases, with 6 bases separating them. Here the CDR3 DNA reads TGTGCCAGCAGCGTAGGCTTCGATGGCTACACCTTC. Protein: CASSVGFDGYTF.

This rearrangement joins TRBV30 to TRBJ2-2; D is unresolved. The CDR3 is 13 residues long. CDR1 and CDR2 from the germline V gene are GTSNPN and SVGIG (reference sequence). Trimming removed 1 base from V and 10 bases from J, with 13 bases in between. CDR3 bases: TGTGCCTGGAGTGCCCGTACCTATGAGGAGCTGTTTTTT. It translates to CAWSARTYEELFF.